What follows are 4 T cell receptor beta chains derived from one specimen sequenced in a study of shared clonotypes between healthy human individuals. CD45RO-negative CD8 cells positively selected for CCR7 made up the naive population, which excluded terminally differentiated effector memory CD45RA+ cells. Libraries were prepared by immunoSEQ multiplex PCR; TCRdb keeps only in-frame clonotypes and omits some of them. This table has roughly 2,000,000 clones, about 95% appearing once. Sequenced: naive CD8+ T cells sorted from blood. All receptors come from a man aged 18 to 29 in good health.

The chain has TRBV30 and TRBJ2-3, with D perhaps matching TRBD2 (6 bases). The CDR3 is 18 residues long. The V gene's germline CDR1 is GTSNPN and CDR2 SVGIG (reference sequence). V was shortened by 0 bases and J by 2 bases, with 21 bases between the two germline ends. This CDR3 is CAWSVTLAGSLLTDTQYF. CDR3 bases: TGTGCCTGGAGTGTTACCCTGGCGGGGTCCCTTCTCACAGATACGCAGTATTTT.

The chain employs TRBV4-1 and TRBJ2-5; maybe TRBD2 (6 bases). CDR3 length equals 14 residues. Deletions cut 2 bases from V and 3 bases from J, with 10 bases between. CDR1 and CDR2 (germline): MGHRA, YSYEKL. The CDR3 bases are TGCGCCAGCAGCCAATTGGGAGGAGAAGAGACCCAGTACTTC. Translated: CASSQLGGEETQYF.

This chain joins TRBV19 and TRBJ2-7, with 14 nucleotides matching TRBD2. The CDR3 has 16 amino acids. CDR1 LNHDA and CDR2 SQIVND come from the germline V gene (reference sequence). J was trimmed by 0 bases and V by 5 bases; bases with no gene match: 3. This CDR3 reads CASSWTSGRPSYEQYF. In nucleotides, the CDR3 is TGTGCCAGTAGTTGGACTAGCGGGAGGCCCTCCTACGAGCAGTACTTC.

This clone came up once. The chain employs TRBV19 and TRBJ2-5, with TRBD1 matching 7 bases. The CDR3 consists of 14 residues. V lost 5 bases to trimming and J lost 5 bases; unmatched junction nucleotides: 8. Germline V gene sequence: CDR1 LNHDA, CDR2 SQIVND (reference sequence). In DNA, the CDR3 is TGTGCCAGTAGTGAACCAGGGGGAAGGGAGACCCAGTACTTC. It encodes CASSEPGGRETQYF.